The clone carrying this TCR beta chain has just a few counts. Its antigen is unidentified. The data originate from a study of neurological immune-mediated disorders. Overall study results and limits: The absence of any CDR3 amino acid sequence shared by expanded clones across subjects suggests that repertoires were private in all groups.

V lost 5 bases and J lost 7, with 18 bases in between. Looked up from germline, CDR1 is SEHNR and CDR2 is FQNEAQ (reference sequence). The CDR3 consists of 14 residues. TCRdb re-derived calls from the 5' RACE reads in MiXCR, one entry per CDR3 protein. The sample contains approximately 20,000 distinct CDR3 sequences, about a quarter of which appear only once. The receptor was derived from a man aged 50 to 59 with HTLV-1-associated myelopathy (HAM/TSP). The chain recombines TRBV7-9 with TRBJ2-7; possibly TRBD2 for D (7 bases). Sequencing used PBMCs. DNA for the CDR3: TGTGCCAGCAGCCCCTGGGGGGGGGCAGGGGAGCAGTACTTC. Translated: CASSPWGGAGEQYF.